This T cell receptor beta chain was identified in a study of PD-1 blockade in classical Hodgkin lymphoma. Study overall: Patients were given intravenous nivolumab, 3 mg/kg, every 2 weeks.

Notes on this clone: Its antigen is currently unknown.

Profiling relied on immunoSEQ multiplex PCR, and the TCRdb table lists in-frame clones only, not all of them. The table records some 58,000 clones, 85% to 95% of them present only once. Time point described: cycle 4 day 1 (C4D1), after around six weeks of nivolumab. Brentuximab vedotin exposure varied, and every patient relapsed after autologous stem cell transplantation. Reported best responses ranged across complete response, partial response or progressive disease. Findings of the study overall: By cycle point C4D1, TCR diversity had risen significantly in CD4+ cells (but not CD8+ cells).

This sequence was found in a human donor with classical Hodgkin lymphoma. The material was peripheral blood mononuclear cells (PBMCs), obtained before the fourth cycle of nivolumab.

CDR3 sequence: CAWGTSGSSRFF. The CDR3 nucleotides read TGTGCCTGGGGGACTAGCGGGAGTAGTCGGTTTTTT. This chain links TRBV30 with TRBJ2-2; 14 nucleotides match TRBD2. The CDR3 contains 12 residues. The germline V gene has CDR1 GTSNPN and CDR2 SVGIG (reference sequence). J was trimmed by 16 bases and V by 5 bases; bases with no gene match: 6. The full variable domain, completed using reference TRBV30 and TRBJ2-2, is SQTIHQWPATLVQPVGSPLSLECTVEGTSNPNLYWYRQAAGRGLQLLFYSVGIGQISSEVPQNLSASRPQDRQFILSSKKLLLSDSGFYLCAWGTSGSSRFFGEGSRLTVL.